The clone carrying this TCR beta chain has a handful of counts. The antigen remains unidentified. This CDR3 spans 14 amino acids. Trimming pared 2 bases from V and 3 bases from J, leaving 7 bases between. Germline CDR1 is SGHVS and CDR2 is FQNEAQ. Each CDR3 protein is one row after TCRdb ran MiXCR on the 5' RACE reads. Among over 35,000 distinct CDR3 sequences listed, around 4.6% were seen once. This sample is drawn from a study of early T cells in non-severe SARS-CoV-2 infection. Turning to the study itself: Sequencing of bulk RNA from unsorted whole blood was done, without chain pairing. Study-wide findings and caveats: Anti-spike CD8 responses were favored by VDJdb matching, which missed private and CD4 specificities.

The sample was whole blood. J is TRBJ2-2 and V is TRBV7-8; D may correspond to TRBD1 or TRBD2 (5 bases each). This TCR came from an adult who was a healthcare worker with PCR-confirmed SARS-CoV-2 infection or an uninfected control (not recorded which). CDR3 bases: TGTGCCAGCAGCTTAATGGGGGACACCGGGGAGCTGTTTTTT. Protein: CASSLMGDTGELFF.